Following are 32 T cell receptor beta chains from one sample sequenced in a study of OX40 agonist ivuxolimab in advanced cancers. TCRdb's table, derived via immunoSEQ multiplex PCR, lists solely in-frame clones and lacks some. The table has 70,000 to 95,000 clones, around 90% seen once. Sequencing was performed on CD4+ or CD8+ T cells sorted from blood, taken in a trial of the OX40 agonist ivuxolimab. The receptors derive from an adult with an advanced solid tumor such as melanoma, head and neck, liver or kidney cancer.

This chain uses TRBV5-5 with TRBJ2-2, with D uncertain. CDR3 length equals 12 residues. V shed 4 bases and J shed 7 bases, with 8 bases lying between them. Germline assignment: CDR1 SGHKS and CDR2 YYEKEE (reference sequence). The CDR3 protein is CASSTIGGELFF. Written as DNA, the CDR3 is TGTGCCAGCAGCACGATAGGCGGGGAGCTGTTTTTT.

This chain joins TRBV19 and TRBJ2-2; 8 bases map to TRBD2. Trimming took 5 bases from V and 4 from J; bases not matched to a gene: 6. The germline V gene has CDR1 LNHDA and CDR2 SQIVND (reference sequence). The CDR3 is made up of 15 amino acids. The CDR3 DNA is TGTGCCAGTAGTGTTAGTCTAGCGGGCACCGGGGAGCTGTTTTTT. This codes for CASSVSLAGTGELFF.

This rearrangement joins TRBV6-5 to TRBJ2-4; TRBD1 matches at 10 bases. Trimming removed 2 bases from V and 8 bases from J; junction bases left unmatched: 6. This CDR3 has 15 amino acids. The germline CDR1 and CDR2 sequences are MNHEY and SVGAGI. The CDR3 DNA follows: TGTGCCAGCAGTTACCTGGGGGACAGGGGTTACATTCAGTACTTC. It codes for CASSYLGDRGYIQYF.

This clone was recorded once. V usage is TRBV11-2 and J usage is TRBJ2-7; TRBD2 might be the D (5 bases). Germline loops: CDR1 SGHAT, CDR2 FQNNGV. Trimming took off 8 bases at V and 2 bases at J, with 19 bases between the two ends. The CDR3 consists of 15 residues. CDR3: CASFPPSREAYEQYF. CDR3 in DNA: TGTGCCAGCTTCCCCCCGTCTCGGGAAGCCTACGAGCAGTACTTC.

V is TRBV10-3 and J is TRBJ1-2; no clear D gene. Trimming stripped 6 bases from V and 7 bases from J, with 15 bases between. Germline V lookup: CDR1 ENHRY, CDR2 SYGVKD. CDR3 size: 13 residues. CDR3 amino acids: CAISQVGGGGYTF. The CDR3 nucleotides read TGTGCCATCAGCCAGGTAGGTGGCGGTGGCTACACCTTC.

V usage is TRBV20-1 and J usage is TRBJ1-1; the D is unclear. CDR1 is DFQATT and CDR2 is SNEGSKA in the germline V gene (reference sequence). Trimming took off 3 bases at V and 0 bases at J, with 2 bases between the two ends. The CDR3 contains 11 residues. The chain's CDR3 is CSASMNTEAFF. In DNA form, the CDR3 reads TGCAGTGCTAGCATGAACACTGAAGCTTTCTTT.

The V call is TRBV11-2, the J call TRBJ1-1, with 8 nucleotides matching TRBD1. The ends lost 5 bases at V and 4 bases at J; junction bases unmatched: 9. The CDR3 sequence is 15 residues long. Germline CDR1 and CDR2: SGHAT and FQNNGV. The CDR3 sequence: CASSVTGGWGTEAFF. The DNA for the CDR3 is TGTGCCAGCAGCGTAACAGGGGGGTGGGGCACTGAAGCTTTCTTT.

The chain employs TRBV7-8 and TRBJ2-7, with D perhaps TRBD2 (5 bases). V was clipped by 3 bases and J by 0 bases, with 12 bases between them. This CDR3 is 15 amino acids long. The germline gives CDR1 SGHVS, CDR2 FQNEAQ. The chain's CDR3 is CASSFLREYSYEQYF. In nucleotides, the CDR3 is TGTGCCAGCAGCTTCCTCCGGGAATACTCCTACGAGCAGTACTTC.

This chain uses TRBV11-2 with TRBJ1-2, with a weak D call TRBD1 (6 bases). The CDR3 is 14 amino acids. In germline, CDR1 is SGHAT, CDR2 FQNNGV. With 5 bases removed from V and 7 bases from J, the gap between germline ends came to 17 bases. The CDR3 coding sequence is TGTGCCAGCAGCCTCGGGGGCAGGGCGGCTGGCTACACCTTC. It yields the protein CASSLGGRAAGYTF.

This sequence joins TRBV7-9 and TRBJ2-7, with 7 bases matching TRBD2. The CDR3 is 14 residues long. CDR1 is SEHNR, CDR2 FQNEAQ, per germline (reference sequence). V shed 2 bases, J shed 6 bases, and the junction held 7 bases outside the gene matches. DNA for the CDR3: TGTGCCAGCAGCTTATCCAGCGGGACCTTCGAGCAGTACTTC. Translated, it gives CASSLSSGTFEQYF.

The gene calls are TRBV2 and TRBJ2-3, with D possibly being TRBD1 or TRBD2 (5 bases each). Looked up from germline, CDR1 is SNHLY and CDR2 is FYNNEI. The CDR3 runs to 15 residues. V lost 7 bases and J lost 3, with 17 bases in between. The CDR3 spells CASTYGLGDTDTQYF. For the CDR3, the DNA is TGTGCCAGCACCTACGGGCTGGGGGATACAGATACGCAGTATTTT.

Only one count was recorded for this clone. The rearrangement joins TRBV7-8 to TRBJ2-3; D possibly corresponds to TRBD2 (6 bases). The CDR3 runs to 15 residues. Germline V gene data show CDR1 as SGHVS and CDR2 as FQNEAQ. The germline V and J ends were trimmed by 0 bases and 2 bases, with 9 bases remaining between them. The CDR3 DNA sequence: TGTGCCAGCAGCTTAGCCGGGACTCCCACAGATACGCAGTATTTT. This sequence encodes CASSLAGTPTDTQYF.

The V call is TRBV5-1, the J call TRBJ1-1; D remains unclear. CDR1 is SGHRS and CDR2 is YFSETQ in the germline V gene. With 4 bases removed from V and 0 bases from J, the gap between germline ends came to 16 bases. The length of the CDR3 is 16 residues. The CDR3 sequence is CASSPNVGPMNTEAFF. As DNA, the CDR3 is TGCGCCAGCAGCCCGAACGTCGGGCCAATGAACACTGAAGCTTTCTTT. Using reference TRBV5-1 and TRBJ1-1 for the parts outside the CDR3, the full variable domain is KAGVTQTPRYLIKTRGQQVTLSCSPISGHRSVSWYQQTPGQGLQFLFEYFSETQRNKGNFPGRFSGRQFSNSRSEMNVSTLELGDSALYLCASSPNVGPMNTEAFFGQGTRLTVV.

This chain uses TRBV6-1 with TRBJ2-1; TRBD1 aligns across 8 bases. Germline V CDR1 and CDR2: MNHNS, SASEGT. V lost 4 bases and J lost 4; bases outside the gene matches: 3. There are 14 residues in the CDR3. For the CDR3, the DNA is TGTGCCAGCAGTGGAAGACAGGGGTACAATGAGCAGTTCTTC. It translates to CASSGRQGYNEQFF.

The V and J genes are TRBV30 and TRBJ2-7; D may match TRBD1 or TRBD2 (5 bases each). Trimming shortened V by 7 bases and J by 3 bases, and 19 bases separated the two germline ends. Germline values: CDR1 GTSNPN, CDR2 SVGIG (reference sequence). The CDR3 covers 14 residues. In nucleotides, the CDR3 is TGTGCCTTCCTTCCAGGGACCCCCGACTACGAGCAGTACTTC. Translating it yields CAFLPGTPDYEQYF.

The V gene is TRBV6-6, the J gene TRBJ2-5, with D perhaps TRBD1 (5 bases). V was clipped by 0 bases and J by 1 base, with 6 bases between them. Germline V gene lookup returns CDR1 MNHNY and CDR2 SVGAGI (reference sequence). This CDR3 has 14 amino acids. CDR3 residues: CASSYSQGQETQYF. CDR3 nucleotides: TGTGCCAGCAGTTACTCCCAGGGCCAAGAGACCCAGTACTTC.

This clone was found once. This sequence joins TRBV7-9 and TRBJ1-1; TRBD1 aligns across 7 bases. The CDR3 is 15 residues long. The J segment lost 2 bases and the V segment lost 5 bases, leaving 8 bases of the junction unmatched. The germline V gene encodes CDR1 SEHNR and CDR2 FQNEAQ (reference sequence). The CDR3: CASSPQGTVNTEAFF. CDR3 sequence (DNA): TGTGCCAGCAGCCCACAGGGGACGGTAAACACTGAAGCTTTCTTT.

The genes are TRBV7-2 and TRBJ1-1; D not certain. The CDR3 extends over 14 amino acids. The ends were cut back, 5 bases at V and 0 bases at J, with 10 bases in the middle. Germline V CDR1 and CDR2: SGHTA, FQGNSA. CDR3 bases: TGTGCCAGCAGCATAGGACCGCTGAACACTGAAGCTTTCTTT. It translates to CASSIGPLNTEAFF.

This chain connects TRBV6-5 to TRBJ1-2, with a possible D match to TRBD1 (6 bases). The CDR3 consists of 15 residues. V lost 6 bases to trimming and J lost 5 bases, with 19 bases between them. In germline, CDR1 is MNHEY, CDR2 SVGAGI. CDR3 nucleotide sequence: TGTGCCAGCAGGGAAACGGGGGGCGAATGGTATGGCTACACCTTC. Encoded protein: CASRETGGEWYGYTF.

V and J are TRBV11-2 and TRBJ2-7; 8 bases align to TRBD1. This CDR3 has 13 amino acids. Germline V lookup: CDR1 SGHAT, CDR2 FQNNGV. The ends lost 4 bases at V and 7 bases at J; junction bases unmatched: 6. The DNA of the CDR3 is TGTGCCAGCAGCTCGGACAGGGCGGGGGAGCAGTACTTC. It translates to CASSSDRAGEQYF. The variable domain in full, with the rest retrieved from reference TRBV11-2 and TRBJ2-7, is EAGVAQSPRYKIIEKRQSVAFWCNPISGHATLYWYQQILGQGPKLLIQFQNNGVVDDSQLPKDRFSAERLKGVDSTLKIQPAKLEDSAVYLCASSSDRAGEQYFGPGTRLTVT.

This sequence joins TRBV7-6 and TRBJ2-1; 7 positions agree with TRBD2. Germline V lookup: CDR1 SGHVS, CDR2 FNYEAQ. J gave up 3 bases and V 5 bases, and 7 bases lay outside the gene matches. The CDR3 covers 15 residues. CDR3 in DNA: TGTGCCAGCAGCCCTCTCAGCGGGAACTACAATGAGCAGTTCTTC. Translating it yields CASSPLSGNYNEQFF.

The chain combines TRBV13 with TRBJ2-1, with 10 bases matching TRBD2. The CDR3 has 14 amino acids. After removal of 8 bases from V and 7 bases from J, the junction contained 8 bases not matched to a gene. The germline V gene has CDR1 PRHDT and CDR2 FYEKMQ (reference sequence). The CDR3 protein is CASLLASGSNEQFF. In DNA, the CDR3 is TGTGCCAGCTTATTGGCTAGCGGGAGTAATGAGCAGTTCTTC.

The rearrangement joins TRBV28 to TRBJ1-5; D is ambiguous. V lost 7 bases, J lost 10 bases, and 14 bases lay in between. CDR1 is MDHEN, CDR2 SYDVKM, per germline. The CDR3 sequence is 12 residues long. CDR3 DNA sequence: TGTGCCAGCAAAAGGACTGGTAGTCCCCAGCATTTT. It yields the protein CASKRTGSPQHF.

This clone has only one observation. The CDR3 is CASSLGQGAIYGYTF. DNA for the CDR3: TGTGCCAGCAGTTTGGGGCAGGGGGCCATCTATGGCTACACCTTC. This rearrangement joins TRBV27 to TRBJ1-2; 8 nucleotides line up with TRBD1. The CDR3 is 15 amino acids. The germline CDR1 and CDR2 sequences are MNHEY and SMNVEV (reference sequence). J was trimmed by 4 bases and V by 3 bases; bases with no gene match: 7.

This chain uses TRBV29-1 with TRBJ1-2, with 12 positions matching TRBD1. The germline V gene has CDR1 SQVTM and CDR2 ANQGSEA. There are 13 residues in the CDR3. V dropped 7 bases and J dropped 7; count of bases not matched to a gene: 7. DNA of the CDR3: TGCAGCGGGGGACAGGGGGCCTATTTTGGCTACACCTTC. Its translation is CSGGQGAYFGYTF.

This clone was seen once. CDR3 amino acids: CSVEKGIQETQYF. CDR3 in DNA: TGCAGCGTTGAAAAAGGGATCCAAGAGACCCAGTACTTC. This sequence joins TRBV29-1 and TRBJ2-5; D is unresolved. The germline gives CDR1 SQVTM, CDR2 ANQGSEA. This CDR3 contains 13 residues. V gave up 2 bases and J gave up 1 base, with 8 bases separating them.

J is TRBJ2-5 and V is TRBV23-1, with TRBD2 identical over 13 bases. TRBV23-1 is flagged as an ORF with uncertain function. Trimming cost V 1 base and J 5 bases; bases outside gene matches: 10. The CDR3 contains 18 residues. The CDR3 spells CASSQCPGLAGTWETQYF. The CDR3 nucleotides read TGCGCCAGCAGTCAATGCCCGGGACTAGCGGGAACTTGGGAGACCCAGTACTTC.

The rearrangement uses TRBV2 and TRBJ1-5; 11 bases match TRBD1. The CDR3 runs 15 residues. Germline CDR1 SNHLY, CDR2 FYNNEI. After removal of 7 bases from V and 2 bases from J, the junction contained 4 bases not matched to a gene. This chain's CDR3 is CASTGTGGGNQPQHF. For the CDR3, the DNA is TGTGCCAGCACGGGGACAGGGGGTGGCAATCAGCCCCAGCATTTT.

This clone was observed once. The genes are TRBV11-2 and TRBJ2-7; 16 positions match TRBD2. CDR1 SGHAT and CDR2 FQNNGV come from the germline V gene. J lost 6 bases, V lost 5 bases, and 13 bases had no gene match. The CDR3 extends over 18 amino acids. CDR3 region: CASSPRRKGLAGGLEQYF. CDR3 bases: TGTGCCAGCAGCCCAAGGAGGAAGGGACTAGCGGGAGGGCTCGAGCAGTACTTC.

The V call is TRBV7-8, the J call TRBJ2-1; the D gene could be TRBD1 or TRBD2 (6 bases each). V lost 7 bases and J 1 base, leaving 17 bases between the germline ends. The germline V gene encodes CDR1 SGHVS and CDR2 FQNEAQ. The CDR3 covers 16 residues. The CDR3 coding sequence is TGTGCCAGCAATGGAGGGGGGACTCCGTCCTACAATGAGCAGTTCTTC. It translates to CASNGGGTPSYNEQFF.

This clone was observed once. CDR3 amino acids: CASRGLAGYEQYF. The CDR3 coding sequence is TGTGCCAGCAGGGGACTAGCGGGATACGAGCAGTACTTC. V usage is TRBV2 and J usage is TRBJ2-7; 13 positions match TRBD2. CDR1 is SNHLY, CDR2 FYNNEI, per germline. The J segment lost 4 bases and the V segment lost 6 bases, leaving 0 bases of the junction unmatched. The CDR3 has 13 amino acids. Supplemented by reference TRBV2 and TRBJ2-7, the full variable domain reads EPEVTQTPSHQVTQMGQEVILRCVPISNHLYFYWYRQILGQKVEFLVSFYNNEISEKSEIFDDQFSVERPDGSNFTLKIRSTKLEDSAMYFCASRGLAGYEQYFGPGTRLTVT.

The V gene is TRBV4-1, the J gene TRBJ1-1, with D possibly TRBD1 on 6 matching bases. CDR1 MGHRA and CDR2 YSYEKL come from the germline V gene. With 2 bases removed from V and 9 bases from J, the gap between germline ends came to 13 bases. CDR3 size: 13 residues. CDR3 amino acids: CASSQNRDGQAFF. The DNA of the CDR3 is TGCGCCAGCAGCCAAAACAGGGACGGTCAAGCTTTCTTT.